A single sample gave rise to the 5 T cell receptor beta chains below, sequenced in a study of blood T cell repertoires in COVID-19. Sequenced by immunoSEQ multiplex PCR; TCRdb stores in-frame clones only, minus some. The sample has hundreds of thousands of clones; 83% are singletons. Sequencing was carried out using peripheral blood. These receptors were obtained from a man older than 75 with acute or convalescent COVID-19.

The chain has TRBV6-5 and TRBJ2-2; tentatively, D is TRBD1 (6 bases). V was pared by 7 bases and J by 1 base, with 10 bases between. Germline lookup yields CDR1 MNHEY and CDR2 SVGAGI. The CDR3 is made up of 14 amino acids. The chain's CDR3 is CASTQGQNTGELFF. The CDR3, as DNA: TGTGCCAGCACCCAGGGACAGAACACCGGGGAGCTGTTTTTT.

The V call is TRBV5-1, the J call TRBJ1-4; D gene uncertain. The CDR3 extends over 16 amino acids. V lost 2 bases, J lost 2 bases, and 13 bases lay in between. Germline CDR1 and CDR2: SGHRS and YFSETQ. The CDR3 is CASSFSGIPTNEKLFF. The DNA of the CDR3 is TGCGCCAGCAGCTTTTCAGGAATACCGACTAATGAAAAACTGTTTTTT.

The chain recombines TRBV7-9 with TRBJ1-3, with TRBD1 matching over 8 bases. V shed 5 bases and J 5 bases; nucleotides not matched to a gene: 11. This CDR3 comprises 16 residues. Per the germline V gene, CDR1 is SEHNR and CDR2 is FQNEAQ (reference sequence). CDR3 region: CASSLTPTGGRNTIYF. CDR3 bases: TGTGCCAGCAGCCTCACTCCAACAGGGGGACGAAACACCATATATTTT.

V usage is TRBV5-1 and J usage is TRBJ2-3; D may be TRBD2 (5 bases). Germline assignment: CDR1 SGHRS and CDR2 YFSETQ. CDR3 length: 15 amino acids. V was cut by 0 bases and J by 0 bases, with 8 bases left in between. This CDR3 is CASSLGGQSTDTQYF. CDR3 DNA sequence: TGCGCCAGCAGCTTGGGAGGGCAAAGCACAGATACGCAGTATTTT.

V is TRBV27 and J is TRBJ2-7; 9 nucleotides agree with TRBD2. Germline V gene data show CDR1 as MNHEY and CDR2 as SMNVEV (reference sequence). V shed 5 bases and J 1 base; nucleotides not matched to a gene: 6. The CDR3 contains 15 residues. The CDR3 nucleotides read TGTGCCAGCAGTCCGTGGACTAGCGTATCCTACGAGCAGTACTTC. It specifies CASSPWTSVSYEQYF.